A single sample is the source of the 31 T cell receptor beta chains below, sequenced in a study of patients and donors after allogeneic stem cell transplantation. TCRdb fed the RT-PCR reads into MiXCR, producing one record per CDR3 protein. Of approximately 170,000 distinct CDR3 sequences in the sample, more than 20% were seen once. Sequenced sample: blood, either unsorted or a sorted T cell fraction (not recorded which). The receptors come from a human donor who was either an allogeneic HSCT recipient or a stem cell or donor lymphocyte infusion donor (not recorded which). It is not recorded whose cells these are; they may come from a transplant donor.

This clonotype was counted only a few times. The chain joins TRBV5-1 to TRBJ1-1; D is uncertain. The CDR3 has 14 residues. V dropped 2 bases and J dropped 4 bases, with 12 bases sitting between them. Germline V gene data show CDR1 as SGHRS and CDR2 as YFSETQ. The CDR3 region is CASSFFLGGTEAFF. The CDR3 nucleotides are TGCGCCAGCAGCTTCTTCTTAGGCGGCACTGAAGCTTTCTTT.

This clonotype was picked up a small number of times. The chain joins TRBV20-1 to TRBJ2-1, with 11 bases fitting TRBD2. The length of the CDR3 is 14 residues. V lost 3 bases, J lost 8 bases, and 6 bases stayed unmatched. From germline, CDR1 is DFQATT and CDR2 SNEGSKA (reference sequence). The CDR3 loop reads CSASRLAGRHEQFF. The CDR3 bases are TGCAGTGCTAGTCGACTAGCGGGGCGACATGAGCAGTTCTTC.

The chain combines TRBV6-6 with TRBJ2-5; possible D gene TRBD1, 5 bases. Germline-derived CDR1 and CDR2 are MNHNY and SVGAGI (reference sequence). V was shortened by 2 bases and J by 2 bases, with 18 bases between the two germline ends. The CDR3 contains 17 residues. CDR3 DNA sequence: TGTGCCAGCAGTTACCAGACAGCCACGATTTCACAAGAGACCCAGTACTTC. Its translation: CASSYQTATISQETQYF.

The chain combines TRBV5-5 with TRBJ2-7, with a tentative D call TRBD2 (6 bases). Germline-derived CDR1 and CDR2 are SGHKS and YYEKEE (reference sequence). The V and J ends lost 7 bases and 5 bases respectively, with 13 bases between them. The CDR3 totals 12 residues. In nucleotides, the CDR3 is TGTGCCAGCCGTGGCGGGAACGACGAGCAGTACTTC. The encoded protein is CASRGGNDEQYF.

This chain links TRBV20-1 with TRBJ1-5; unclear D gene. Trimming pared 0 bases from V and 2 bases from J, leaving 17 bases between. The CDR3 totals 17 residues. Germline CDR1 DFQATT, CDR2 SNEGSKA (reference sequence). CDR3: CSARDGRGGNGNQPQHF. CDR3 in DNA: TGCAGTGCTAGAGATGGCCGGGGTGGCAACGGCAATCAGCCCCAGCATTTT.

This clonotype occurred a few times. This chain links TRBV6-5 with TRBJ1-2, with a possible D match to TRBD1 (5 bases). Trimming removed 7 bases from V and 7 bases from J, with 19 bases in between. CDR1 and CDR2 (germline): MNHEY, SVGAGI. The CDR3 is 14 amino acids. CDR3 protein: CASTSKVWGTGYTF. DNA for the CDR3: TGTGCCAGCACCTCCAAGGTCTGGGGGACTGGCTACACCTTC.

This rearrangement joins TRBV5-6 to TRBJ1-1, with D unclear. The CDR3 has 14 residues. V shed 5 bases and J shed 4 bases, with 15 bases lying between them. Germline CDR1 and CDR2: SGHDT and YYEEEE. CDR3 amino acids: CASRREGWGTEAFF. CDR3 bases: TGTGCCAGCAGGCGTGAAGGGTGGGGCACTGAAGCTTTCTTT.

This chain connects TRBV19 to TRBJ1-1; TRBD1 matches 8 bases. Germline CDR1 is LNHDA and CDR2 is SQIVND (reference sequence). The CDR3 has 14 residues. Trimming removed 10 bases from V and 4 bases from J; junction bases left unmatched: 11. The CDR3 DNA is TGTGCCACCCGACGTGGACAGGGCGTCACTGAAGCTTTCTTT. Translation gives CATRRGQGVTEAFF.

In this sample, this clonotype turned up once. This chain joins TRBV4-3 and TRBJ2-3, with a possible D match to TRBD2 (7 bases). The germline gives CDR1 LGHNA, CDR2 YSLEER. Trimming removed 2 bases from V and 2 bases from J, with 17 bases in between. The CDR3 consists of 17 residues. The chain's CDR3 is CASSQMGAGAPTDTQYF. The CDR3 coding sequence is TGCGCCAGCAGCCAAATGGGGGCGGGAGCCCCCACAGATACGCAGTATTTT.

J is TRBJ2-1 and V is TRBV9, with D uncertain. This CDR3 region has 15 residues. The V and J ends lost 0 bases and 6 bases respectively, with 13 bases between them. Per germline, CDR1 SGDLS and CDR2 YYNGEE. The CDR3 protein is CASSVGPSSSNEQFF. CDR3 nucleotides: TGTGCCAGCAGCGTAGGTCCTTCGAGTAGCAATGAGCAGTTCTTC.

The rearrangement links TRBV20-1 to TRBJ2-7; TRBD1 might be the D (6 bases). The CDR3 runs to 15 residues. V was trimmed by 1 base and J by 0 bases, leaving 13 bases between them. The germline V gene has CDR1 DFQATT and CDR2 SNEGSKA (reference sequence). The CDR3 spells CSARVTQGTSYEQYF. CDR3 DNA sequence: TGCAGTGCTAGAGTTACCCAGGGGACCTCCTACGAGCAGTACTTC.

The chain carries TRBV5-1 and TRBJ2-7; TRBD2 matches 13 bases. The junction had 5 bases not matched to a gene; V was cut back by 4 bases and J by 7 bases. Germline loops: CDR1 SGHRS, CDR2 YFSETQ. The CDR3 covers 14 residues. CDR3 residues: CASSTGLAGIEQYF. The CDR3 DNA sequence: TGCGCCAGCAGCACGGGACTAGCGGGGATAGAGCAGTACTTC.

V usage is TRBV3-1 and J usage is TRBJ1-2; TRBD1 is a possible D gene (5 bases). Germline CDR1 LGHDT, CDR2 YNNKEL (reference sequence). V was trimmed by 2 bases and J by 4 bases, leaving 8 bases between them. There are 13 residues in the CDR3. The CDR3 bases are TGTGCCAGCAGCCAAAGGGGAGCCTATGGCTACACCTTC. It codes for CASSQRGAYGYTF.

This chain uses TRBV5-1 with TRBJ2-1; 11 positions match TRBD2. Germline loops: CDR1 SGHRS, CDR2 YFSETQ. J lost 13 bases, V lost 1 base, and 13 bases had no gene match. The CDR3 is made up of 16 amino acids. The CDR3: CASSLYLAGGDDNQFF. The CDR3 DNA is TGCGCCAGCAGCTTGTATCTAGCGGGGGGTGACGACAACCAGTTCTTC.

This clonotype has a count of ten or more. The chain recombines TRBV6-5 with TRBJ1-1; D ambiguous. Deletions cut 0 bases from V and 0 bases from J, with 14 bases between. CDR1 MNHEY and CDR2 SVGAGI come from the germline V gene. This CDR3 is 17 amino acids long. CDR3 DNA: TGTGCCAGCAGTTACTCGAAAACAGCTTACTTGAACACTGAAGCTTTCTTT. This translates into CASSYSKTAYLNTEAFF.

The chain links TRBV11-2 to TRBJ2-3; TRBD2 agrees at 11 bases. CDR1 is SGHAT, CDR2 FQNNGV, per germline. The trim removed 6 bases at V and 0 bases at J, leaving 11 bases unmatched. The CDR3 is 18 amino acids. As DNA, the CDR3 is TGTGCCAGCAGTCACGCGGGGACTAGCGGACCTAGCACAGATACGCAGTATTTT. Protein: CASSHAGTSGPSTDTQYF.

In its sample, this clonotype was seen many times. V gene TRBV6-1 combines with J gene TRBJ1-5; 7 nucleotides agree with TRBD1. With V trimmed by 4 bases and J by 4 bases, 4 bases remained unmatched. CDR3 size: 14 residues. Germline V gives CDR1 MNHNS, CDR2 SASEGT. CDR3 residues: CASSGQGGNQPQHF. CDR3 nucleotide sequence: TGTGCCAGCAGTGGACAGGGTGGAAATCAGCCCCAGCATTTT.

This clonotype has more than one count but fewer than ten. V gene TRBV25-1 combines with J gene TRBJ1-1, with D possibly being TRBD1 (6 bases). Germline CDR1 and CDR2: MGHDK and SYGVNS. The CDR3 is made up of 14 amino acids. V was cut by 6 bases and J by 6 bases, with 17 bases left in between. The DNA for the CDR3 is TGTGCCAGCAGCGTGGGGGGCGGTGGCGCTGAAGCTTTCTTT. The encoded protein is CASSVGGGGAEAFF. Full variable domain (rest looked up from reference TRBV25-1 and TRBJ1-1): EADIYQTPRYLVIGTGKKITLECSQTMGHDKMYWYQQDPGMELHLIHYSYGVNSTEKGDLSSESTVSRIRTEHFPLTLESARPSHTSQYLCASSVGGGGAEAFFGQGTRLTVV.

This clonotype has ten or more counts. The gene calls are TRBV20-1 and TRBJ1-2, with D unresolved. Trimming stripped 0 bases from V and 5 bases from J, with 16 bases between. The CDR3 totals 15 residues. Germline CDR1 and CDR2: DFQATT and SNEGSKA (reference sequence). CDR3 protein: CSARDPRSERYGYTF. Here the CDR3 DNA reads TGCAGTGCTAGAGATCCACGCTCGGAACGGTATGGCTACACCTTC.

The table lists this clonotype with many counts. The genes are TRBV12-3 or TRBV12-4 and TRBJ2-2; no reliable D call. V dropped 3 bases and J dropped 2 bases, with 13 bases sitting between them. The CDR3 covers 16 residues. The CDR3 DNA follows: TGTGCCAGCAGTTTGGATTTGCCGGATAACACCGGGGAGCTGTTTTTT. This gives the protein CASSLDLPDNTGELFF.

This rearrangement joins TRBV20-1 to TRBJ2-7; 7 bases fit TRBD1. The CDR3 covers 13 residues. CDR1 DFQATT and CDR2 SNEGSKA come from the germline V gene (reference sequence). Trimming took 2 bases from V and 9 from J; bases not matched to a gene: 10. DNA of the CDR3: TGCAGTGCTAGACCACCAGGACAGGCGGGGCAGTACTTC. It yields the protein CSARPPGQAGQYF.

The chain carries TRBV7-3 and TRBJ2-1; D uncertain. Trimming took off 3 bases at V and 9 bases at J, with 15 bases between the two ends. This CDR3 is built from 14 residues. In germline, CDR1 is SGHTA, CDR2 FQGTGA. DNA of the CDR3: TGTGCCAGCAGCTTTATACCCTCCGGCGGTGAGCAGTTCTTC. Its protein product is CASSFIPSGGEQFF.

V is TRBV29-1 and J is TRBJ2-3; TRBD2 matches at 9 bases. Germline loops: CDR1 SQVTM, CDR2 ANQGSEA. V lost 2 bases to trimming and J lost 1 base; unmatched junction nucleotides: 7. CDR3 length: 16 residues. The CDR3 region is CSVEPASGGRTDTQYF. The CDR3 DNA reads as TGCAGCGTTGAACCCGCCAGCGGGGGGCGCACAGATACGCAGTATTTT.

This chain connects TRBV6-5 to TRBJ1-2; no reliable D call. Trimming cost V 0 bases and J 4 bases, with 12 bases left between them. Germline CDR1 is MNHEY and CDR2 is SVGAGI. The CDR3 sequence is 15 residues long. The CDR3 DNA follows: TGTGCCAGCAGTTACTCATTATTCCAAACCTATGGCTACACCTTC. Protein: CASSYSLFQTYGYTF.

This chain uses TRBV29-1 with TRBJ1-4; maybe TRBD1 (5 bases). CDR1 is SQVTM and CDR2 is ANQGSEA in the germline V gene. The V end lost 7 bases, the J end lost 3 bases, and 12 bases lay between the germline ends. The CDR3 has 13 residues. The CDR3 is CSALTASNEKLFF. The CDR3 coding sequence is TGCAGCGCGCTGACAGCATCTAATGAAAAACTGTTTTTT.

The rearrangement uses TRBV10-3 and TRBJ2-2, with D maybe TRBD1 (6 bases). CDR1 is ENHRY, CDR2 SYGVKD, per germline. The CDR3 length is 15 residues. V lost 5 bases and J lost 1, with 11 bases in between. The CDR3 sequence: CAISTQGQNTGELFF. The DNA of the CDR3 is TGTGCCATCAGTACCCAGGGACAGAACACCGGGGAGCTGTTTTTT.

This chain connects TRBV12-3 or TRBV12-4 to TRBJ1-3, with TRBD1 as a possible D gene (5 bases). Trimming left V 4 bases short and J 2 bases short, with 12 bases between. The CDR3 consists of 15 residues. CDR3 in amino acids: CASSSREGPGNTIYF. For the CDR3, the DNA is TGTGCCAGCAGTTCGCGGGAGGGGCCTGGAAACACCATATATTTT.

The chain joins TRBV2 to TRBJ2-7; D is uncertain. Trimming took off 6 bases at V and 4 bases at J, with 10 bases between the two ends. The CDR3 is made up of 12 amino acids. Germline CDR1 is SNHLY and CDR2 is FYNNEI. The CDR3 sequence is CASSSTPYEQYF. The DNA for the CDR3 is TGTGCCAGCAGCTCGACGCCTTACGAGCAGTACTTC. The variable domain in full, completed from reference TRBV2 and TRBJ2-7, reads EPEVTQTPSHQVTQMGQEVILRCVPISNHLYFYWYRQILGQKVEFLVSFYNNEISEKSEIFDDQFSVERPDGSNFTLKIRSTKLEDSAMYFCASSSTPYEQYFGPGTRLTVT.

This clonotype has only a few counts. The chain couples TRBV11-3 to TRBJ1-4, with 9 bases aligning to TRBD1. The CDR3 is 16 residues long. V lost 3 bases, J lost 7 bases, and 9 bases stayed unmatched. CDR1 and CDR2 (germline): SGHNT, YENEEA. The CDR3 reads CASSFRGVQGAEKLFF. CDR3 nucleotide sequence: TGTGCCAGCAGCTTCAGGGGTGTACAGGGGGCTGAAAAACTGTTTTTT.

The chain links TRBV7-2 to TRBJ2-3; 7 bases line up with TRBD2. This CDR3 is built from 13 residues. Germline assignment: CDR1 SGHTA and CDR2 FQGNSA. V trimming: 1 base; J trimming: 10 bases; junction bases outside the gene matches: 5. The CDR3 loop is CASSLVGSGSQYF. CDR3 bases: TGTGCCAGCAGCTTAGTAGGTAGCGGGTCGCAGTATTTT.

V usage is TRBV7-9 and J usage is TRBJ2-7; D gene unclear. Germline loops: CDR1 SEHNR, CDR2 FQNEAQ (reference sequence). This CDR3 has 12 amino acids. V shed 5 bases and J shed 4 bases, with 9 bases lying between them. Written as DNA, the CDR3 is TGTGCCAGCAGCCCTAGTCTTTACGAGCAGTACTTC. Its translation: CASSPSLYEQYF.